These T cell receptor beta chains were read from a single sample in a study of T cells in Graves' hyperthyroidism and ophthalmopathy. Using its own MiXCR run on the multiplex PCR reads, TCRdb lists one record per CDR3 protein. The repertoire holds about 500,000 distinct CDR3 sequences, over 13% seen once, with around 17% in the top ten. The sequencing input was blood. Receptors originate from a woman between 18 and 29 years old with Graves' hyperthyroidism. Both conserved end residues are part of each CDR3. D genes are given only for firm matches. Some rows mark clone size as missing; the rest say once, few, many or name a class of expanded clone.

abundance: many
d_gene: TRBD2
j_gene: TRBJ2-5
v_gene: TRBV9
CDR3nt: TGTGCCAGCAGCCCCGAGACTAGCGCGGGAGAGACCCAGTACTTC
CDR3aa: CASSPETSAGETQYF

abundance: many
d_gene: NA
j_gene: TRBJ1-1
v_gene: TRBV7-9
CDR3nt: TGTGCCAGCAGCCCGGTAGGCACTGAAGCTTTCTTT
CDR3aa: CASSPVGTEAFF

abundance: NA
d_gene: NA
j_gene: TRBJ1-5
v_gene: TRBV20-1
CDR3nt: TGCAGTGCCGGATCAAGCGATCAGCCCCAGCATTTT
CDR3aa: CSAGSSDQPQHF

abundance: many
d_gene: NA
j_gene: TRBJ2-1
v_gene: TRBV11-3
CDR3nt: TGTGCCAGCAGCTTAGAAACTACGGAACCGTTCTTC
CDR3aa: CASSLETTEPFF

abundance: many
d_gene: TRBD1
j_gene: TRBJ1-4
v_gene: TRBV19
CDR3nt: TGTGCCAGTAGTCGCGACAGGGCAACTAATGAAAAACTGTTTTTT
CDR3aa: CASSRDRATNEKLFF

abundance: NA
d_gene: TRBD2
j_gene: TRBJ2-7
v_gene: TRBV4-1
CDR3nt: TGCGCCAGCAGCCAAGTATCTAGCGGGAAAAGGAGGTCCTACGAGCAGTACTTC
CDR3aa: CASSQVSSGKRRSYEQYF

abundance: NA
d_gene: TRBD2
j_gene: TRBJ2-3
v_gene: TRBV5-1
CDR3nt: TGCGCCAGCACGGAACCGGGAGGGCCTGATACGCAGTATTTT
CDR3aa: CASTEPGGPDTQYF

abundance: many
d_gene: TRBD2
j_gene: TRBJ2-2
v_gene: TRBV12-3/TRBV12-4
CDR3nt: TGTGCCAGCAGTTCCAGCGGGAGCACCGGGGAGCTGTTTTTT
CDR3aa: CASSSSGSTGELFF

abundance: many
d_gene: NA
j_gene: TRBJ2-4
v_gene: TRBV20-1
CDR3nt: TGCAGTGCTAGACAGCGGTTCAAAAACATTCAGTACTTC
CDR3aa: CSARQRFKNIQYF

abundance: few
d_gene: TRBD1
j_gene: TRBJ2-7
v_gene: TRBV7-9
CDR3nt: TGTGCCAGCAGCCCCGGACAGGTCGTTAGCGAGCAGTACTTC
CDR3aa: CASSPGQVVSEQYF

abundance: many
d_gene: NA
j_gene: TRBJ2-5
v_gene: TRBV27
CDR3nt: TGTGCCAGCAGTTTAATGGTAGAGGCTAAGACCCAGTACTTC
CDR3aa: CASSLMVEAKTQYF

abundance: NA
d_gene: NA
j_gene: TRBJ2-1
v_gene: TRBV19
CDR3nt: TGTGCCAGTAGTACCGCGACTAGCTCCTACAATGAGCAGTTCTTC
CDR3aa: CASSTATSSYNEQFF

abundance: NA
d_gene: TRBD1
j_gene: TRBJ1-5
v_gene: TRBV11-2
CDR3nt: TGTGCCAGCAGCTTAGGGGACAGGGAGAATCAGCCCCAGCATTTT
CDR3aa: CASSLGDRENQPQHF

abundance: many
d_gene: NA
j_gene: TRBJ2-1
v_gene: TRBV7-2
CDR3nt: TGTGCCAGCAGCTTAGCGGAGATGGGCTACAATGAGCAGTTCTTC
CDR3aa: CASSLAEMGYNEQFF

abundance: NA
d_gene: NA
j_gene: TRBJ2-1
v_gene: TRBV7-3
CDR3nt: TGTGCCAGCAGCTTCAACTTAAATGGTGAGCAGTTCTTC
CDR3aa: CASSFNLNGEQFF

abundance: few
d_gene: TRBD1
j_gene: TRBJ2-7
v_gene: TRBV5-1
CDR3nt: TGCGCCAGCAGCTTATCGGGGCCAGGGGGTTCCTACGAGCAGTACTTC
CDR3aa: CASSLSGPGGSYEQYF

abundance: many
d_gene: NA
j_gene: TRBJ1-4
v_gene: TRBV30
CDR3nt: TGTGCCTGGAGATCCGAAGGAAAACTGTTTTTT
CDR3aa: CAWRSEGKLFF

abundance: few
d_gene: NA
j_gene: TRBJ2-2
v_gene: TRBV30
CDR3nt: TGTGCCTGGAGGGGGGGAGCGAACACCGGGGAGCTGTTTTTT
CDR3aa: CAWRGGANTGELFF

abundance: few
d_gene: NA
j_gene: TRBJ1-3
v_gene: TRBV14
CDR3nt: TGTGCCAGCAGCCAAGGGGGACCTTGGAACTCTGGAAACACCATATATTTT
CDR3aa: CASSQGGPWNSGNTIYF

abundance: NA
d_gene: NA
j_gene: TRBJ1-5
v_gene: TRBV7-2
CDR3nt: TGTGCCAGCACCTCCCACGGCAATCAGCCCCAGCATTTT
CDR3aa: CASTSHGNQPQHF

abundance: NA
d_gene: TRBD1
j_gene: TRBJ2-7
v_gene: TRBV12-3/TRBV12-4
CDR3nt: TGTGCCAGCAGTTCGCGGACAGGGGGGTACGAGCAGTACTTC
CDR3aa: CASSSRTGGYEQYF

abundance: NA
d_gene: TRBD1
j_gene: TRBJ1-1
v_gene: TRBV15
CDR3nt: TGTGCCACCAGCACAGGGGGGTTCACTGAAGCTTTCTTT
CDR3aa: CATSTGGFTEAFF

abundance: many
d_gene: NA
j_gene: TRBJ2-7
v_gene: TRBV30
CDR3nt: TGTGCCTGGAGTCCACCTAAGACAGGCCCCTCCTACGAGCAGTACTTC
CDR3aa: CAWSPPKTGPSYEQYF

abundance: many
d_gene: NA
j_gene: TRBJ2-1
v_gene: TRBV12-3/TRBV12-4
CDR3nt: TGTGCCAGCAGTTTTGAGGGCAATGAGCAGTTCTTC
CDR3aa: CASSFEGNEQFF

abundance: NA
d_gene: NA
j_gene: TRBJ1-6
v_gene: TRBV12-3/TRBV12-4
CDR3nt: TGTGCCAGCAATCCACAGGGTCGGGGCTATAGTTCACCCCTCCACTTT
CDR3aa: CASNPQGRGYSSPLHF

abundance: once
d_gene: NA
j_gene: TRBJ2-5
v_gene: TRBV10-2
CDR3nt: TGCGCCAGCAGTGAGCAGGCAATACAAGAGACCCAGTACTTT
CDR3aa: CASSEQAIQETQYF

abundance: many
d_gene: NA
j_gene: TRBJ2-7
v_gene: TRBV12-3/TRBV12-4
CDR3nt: TGTGCCAGCAGTTTAGAGGTTGAGCAGTACTTC
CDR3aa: CASSLEVEQYF

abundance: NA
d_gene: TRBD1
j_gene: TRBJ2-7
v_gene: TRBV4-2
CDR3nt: TGTGCCAGCAGCCAAGAACGGACAGGCTTCTACGAGCAGTACTTC
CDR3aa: CASSQERTGFYEQYF

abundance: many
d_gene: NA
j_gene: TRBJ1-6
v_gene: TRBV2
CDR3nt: TGTGCCAGCAGTGAGGGCAGGGAAGATTCACCCCTCCACTTT
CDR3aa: CASSEGREDSPLHF

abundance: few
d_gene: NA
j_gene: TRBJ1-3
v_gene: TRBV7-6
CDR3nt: TGTGCCAGCAGCGAGGGACGGACACTCGGAAACACCATATATTTT
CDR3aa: CASSEGRTLGNTIYF

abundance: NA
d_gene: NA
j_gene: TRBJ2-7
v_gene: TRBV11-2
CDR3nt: TGTGCCAGCAGCCTAGGAGCCTTCGGACATGTGTCCTACGAGCAGTACTTC
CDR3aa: CASSLGAFGHVSYEQYF

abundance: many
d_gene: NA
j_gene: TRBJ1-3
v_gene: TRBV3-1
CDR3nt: TGTGCCAGCAGCCAAGCCGGGCCTGGAAACACCATATATTTT
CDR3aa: CASSQAGPGNTIYF

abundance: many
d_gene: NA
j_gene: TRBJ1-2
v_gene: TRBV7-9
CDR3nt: TGTGCCAGCAGTTCTTTGTGGACCGGCTATGGCTACACCTTC
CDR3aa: CASSSLWTGYGYTF

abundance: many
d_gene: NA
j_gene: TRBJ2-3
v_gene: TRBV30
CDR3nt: TGTGCCTGGAGAGGGGGACGGTATAGCGAGGGGATCGATACGCAGTATTTT
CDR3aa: CAWRGGRYSEGIDTQYF

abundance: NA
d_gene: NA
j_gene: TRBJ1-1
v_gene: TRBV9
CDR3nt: TGTGCCAGCAGCGTAGGAAGCCGACTGAGTGAAGCTTTCTTT
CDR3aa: CASSVGSRLSEAFF

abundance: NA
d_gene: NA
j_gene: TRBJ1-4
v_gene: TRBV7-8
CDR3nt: TGTGCCAGCAGCTTGACCCCCGATGAAAAACTGTTTTTT
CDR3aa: CASSLTPDEKLFF

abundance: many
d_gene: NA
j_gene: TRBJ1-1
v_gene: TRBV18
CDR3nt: TGTGCCAGCTCACCCCTACTAGACAGGAACACTGAAGCTTTCTTT
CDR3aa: CASSPLLDRNTEAFF

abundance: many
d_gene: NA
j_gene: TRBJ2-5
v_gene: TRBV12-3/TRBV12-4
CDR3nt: TGTGCCAGCAGTTTTATTATCGGAATCCAGTACTTC
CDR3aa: CASSFIIGIQYF